This T cell receptor (beta chain) was sequenced in a study of CD8 T cells in Susac syndrome. RNA, at about 0.45 to 1 ug, was reverse transcribed with random hexamers. TCRdb ran MiXCR on the immunoSEQ multiplex PCR reads and lists one entry per CDR3 protein. The data contain approximately 200,000 distinct CDR3 sequences, 80% to 95% of them seen just once; the ten biggest clones take up roughly 0.15%. The V and J ends lost 4 bases and 8 bases respectively, with 17 bases between them. Per germline, CDR1 PRHDT and CDR2 FYEKMQ (reference sequence). The CDR3 covers 14 residues. Material: CD8+ T cells from PBMCs. This rearrangement joins TRBV13 to TRBJ1-2, with D tentatively TRBD1 (5 bases). This TCR was sampled from a human donor with multiple sclerosis. CDR3 loop: CASSSGTSKGGYTF. CDR3 coding DNA: TGTGCCAGCAGCTCGGGGACTTCTAAGGGGGGCTACACCTTC.